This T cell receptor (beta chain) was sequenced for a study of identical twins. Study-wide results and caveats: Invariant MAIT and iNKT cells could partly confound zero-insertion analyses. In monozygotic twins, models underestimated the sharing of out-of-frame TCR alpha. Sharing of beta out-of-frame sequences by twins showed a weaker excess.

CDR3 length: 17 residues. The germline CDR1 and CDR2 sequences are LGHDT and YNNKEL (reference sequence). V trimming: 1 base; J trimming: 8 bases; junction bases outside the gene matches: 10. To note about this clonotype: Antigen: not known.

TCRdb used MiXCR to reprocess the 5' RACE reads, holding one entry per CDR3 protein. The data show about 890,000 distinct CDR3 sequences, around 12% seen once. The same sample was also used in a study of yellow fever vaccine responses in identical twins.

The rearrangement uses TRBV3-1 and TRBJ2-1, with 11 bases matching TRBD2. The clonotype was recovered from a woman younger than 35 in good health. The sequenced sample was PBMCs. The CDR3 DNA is TGTGCCAGCAGCCAAGCATTGTCCGGGACTAGCGGATATGAGCAGTTCTTC. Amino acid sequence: CASSQALSGTSGYEQFF.